Listed below are T cell receptor beta chains from one sample, sequenced in a study of radiotherapy plus CTLA-4 blockade in lung cancer. The protocol was immunoSEQ multiplex PCR, while the TCRdb copy is restricted to in-frame clones and leaves out a portion. This table has about 97,000 clones, 60% to 75% appearing once. The material sequenced was peripheral blood, taken from a patient treated with radiotherapy plus ipilimumab. These receptors were taken from a human donor with non-small cell lung cancer who had a partial response to radiotherapy plus ipilimumab. Some clones in this sample may be carry-over from other donors' samples. CDR3s include the opening cysteine and the closing phenylalanine or tryptophan. The D gene is left open where the match is weak. The listing skips clone size in some rows; elsewhere it reads once, few, many or a size class.

DNA: TGTGCCAGCAGCCCGGGCTACGAGCAGTACTTC
CDR3: CASSPGYEQYF
size: few
J: TRBJ2-7
D: NA
V: TRBV9

DNA: TGTGCCAGCAGCTTAGGAGGGGACAGGCGATATCAGCCCCAGCATTTT
CDR3: CASSLGGDRRYQPQHF
size: few
J: TRBJ1-5
D: TRBD1
V: TRBV7-8

DNA: TGTGCCAGCGGACAGGAAATGAACACTGAAGCTTTCTTT
CDR3: CASGQEMNTEAFF
size: NA
J: TRBJ1-1
D: TRBD1
V: TRBV2

DNA: TGCAGCGCTGGCACCCATGGCGGGAGTGCAGATACGCAGTATTTT
CDR3: CSAGTHGGSADTQYF
size: NA
J: TRBJ2-3
D: TRBD2
V: TRBV29-1

DNA: TGTGCCAGCAGCTTGAGAGGGTTAGGTTCACCCCTCCACTTT
CDR3: CASSLRGLGSPLHF
size: NA
J: TRBJ1-6
D: NA
V: TRBV5-6

DNA: TGTGCCAGCAGTGACGCGACAGTCTCCTACGAGCAGTACTTC
CDR3: CASSDATVSYEQYF
size: NA
J: TRBJ2-7
D: NA
V: TRBV6-4

DNA: TGTGCCAGCAGCTTGGGGCACTACGAGCAGTACTTC
CDR3: CASSLGHYEQYF
size: NA
J: TRBJ2-7
D: NA
V: TRBV5-6

DNA: TGTGCCAGTAGTGGGTTCGAAGGGGGCTTAGTATACAATGAGCAGTTCTTC
CDR3: CASSGFEGGLVYNEQFF
size: NA
J: TRBJ2-1
D: TRBD1
V: TRBV19

DNA: TGTGCCAGCAGCTTAGCGCCAGGGAGGACCGGGGAGCTGTTTTTT
CDR3: CASSLAPGRTGELFF
size: NA
J: TRBJ2-2
D: NA
V: TRBV7-2

DNA: TGTGCCAGCAGCCCGGGTCCCTACAATGAGCAGTTCTTC
CDR3: CASSPGPYNEQFF
size: NA
J: TRBJ2-1
D: NA
V: TRBV9

DNA: TGTGCCAGCAGCTTAGCAGGGGTTACGCAGTATTTT
CDR3: CASSLAGVTQYF
size: NA
J: TRBJ2-3
D: NA
V: TRBV7-9

DNA: TGTGCCAGCCAGGGGGCCCCCTACAATGAGCAGTTCTTC
CDR3: CASQGAPYNEQFF
size: NA
J: TRBJ2-1
D: TRBD1
V: TRBV27

DNA: TGTGCCAGCAGTGTTGGGACAGGGAAGAATCAGCCCCAGCATTTT
CDR3: CASSVGTGKNQPQHF
size: NA
J: TRBJ1-5
D: TRBD1
V: TRBV2